The 19 T cell receptor beta chains below all came from one sample that was sequenced in a study of CD8+ T cells in alopecia areata. RNA was extracted and reverse transcribed into cDNA as the sequencing template. Assay used: immunoSEQ multiplex PCR; TCRdb lists only in-frame clones, some missing. The sample contains about 270,000 clones, none of them singletons. CD4, CD8alpha, NKG2D, NKG2ACE and other markers were used to sort pooled cutaneous lymph node cells. Sequencing was performed on CD4+ T cells sorted from a lymph node. The receptors stem from a C3H/HeJ mouse with alopecia areata. For this mouse line, the MHC haplotype is H2-k.

This clone has only a few counts. Gene labels here are mouse ones. The read falls 4 residues short of the CDR3 end, and the missing part is taken from the germline J gene. The chain carries TRBV1 and TRBJ2-7; 12 bases match TRBD1. From germline, CDR1 is NSQYPW and CDR2 LRSPGD (reference sequence). The CDR3 has 16 amino acids. CDR3 sequence: CTCSADGGTGGDEQYF. The covered CDR3 bases are TGCACCTGCAGTGCAGATGGGGGGACAGGGGGCGAT.

About this clone itself: Gene labels here are mouse ones. The read terminates 4 residues before the CDR3 end, so the remaining end is supplied by the germline J gene. The chain links TRBV31 to TRBJ1-1, with 7 bases that match TRBD1. The germline gives CDR1 GKSSPN, CDR2 SITVG. After removal of 5 bases from V and 0 bases from J, the junction contained 6 bases not matched to a gene. The CDR3 covers 14 residues. The CDR3 protein is CAWARGQTNTEVFF. The DNA read from the CDR3 is TGTGCCTGGGCCCGGGGACAGACAAACACA.

Note on this clone: Mouse names are used for the genes. Read coverage stops 4 residues before the CDR3 terminus; the germline J gene supplies the remainder. The chain recombines TRBV19 with TRBJ2-7; the match to TRBD1 covers 8 bases. From germline, CDR1 is FNHDT and CDR2 SITEND (reference sequence). CDR3 length: 15 residues. With 4 bases clipped from V and 1 base from J, the junction kept 7 bases outside the gene matches. The CDR3 spells CASSPTQGGSYEQYF. The CDR3 bases that were read are TGTGCCAGCAGTCCCACACAGGGGGGATCCTAT.

A word on this clone: Just one base apart from a much larger clone, this may be a read error. Any gene name here is a mouse gene name. The observed sequence ends 4 residues before the CDR3 terminus, with the missing tail filled in from the germline J gene. This same CDR3 is encoded by further DNA sequences in the sample. V usage is TRBV19 and J usage is TRBJ2-1; TRBD1 matches at 7 bases. Germline V lookup: CDR1 FNHDT, CDR2 SITEND (reference sequence). Trimming took 4 bases from V and 3 from J; bases not matched to a gene: 4. The CDR3 has 14 residues. Partial CDR3 DNA: TGTGCCAGCAGTCCGGGACAGACCTATGCT. Protein sequence: CASSPGQTYA. The whole CDR3 region reads CASSPGQTYAEQFF. Full variable domain (rest looked up from reference TRBV19 and TRBJ2-1): GGIITQTPKFLIGQEGQKLTLKCQQNFNHDTMYWYRQDSGKGLRLIYYSITENDLQKGDLSEGYDASREKKSSFSLTVTSAQKNEMAVFLCASSPGQTYAEQFFGPGTRLTVL.

A note on this clone: Gene names denote mouse genes. The CDR3 goes on 4 residues after the read ends, and that part is filled in from the germline J gene. J is TRBJ1-2 and V is TRBV1, with a possible D match to TRBD1 (5 bases). Germline CDR1 is NSQYPW and CDR2 is LRSPGD (reference sequence). V shed 0 bases and J shed 3 bases, with 11 bases lying between them. The CDR3 length is 15 residues. Partial CDR3 DNA: TGCACCTGCAGTGCAGATCGCAGGGCGGACTCC. Protein: CTCSADRRADS. The whole CDR3 region reads CTCSADRRADSDYTF.

This clone was seen a handful of times. This may stem from a read error, because a much larger clone lies one nucleotide away. Gene labels here are mouse ones. The missing CDR3 end, 4 residues past where the read stops, is filled in from the germline J gene. The sample has other DNA sequences that encode this CDR3 too. The chain uses TRBV31 and TRBJ2-3; D might be TRBD1 (5 bases). CDR3 size: 15 residues. V shed 0 bases and J shed 0 bases, with 10 bases lying between them. Germline V gene sequence: CDR1 GKSSPN, CDR2 SITVG. CDR3 region: CAWSLWTTSAETLYF. The covered CDR3 bases are TGTGCCTGGAGTCTATGGACAACTAGTGCAGAA.

Comment on this clone: Genes and germline come from the mouse. This sample also contains other DNA sequences that code for the same CDR3. CDR3 sequence reads: CASSESQGDTGQLYF. Partial CDR3 DNA: TGTGCCAGCAGTGAGTCCCAGGGGGACACCGGG. J is TRBJ2-2 and V is TRBV13-1; 7 bases match TRBD1. The CDR3 end is not reached by the read, which stops 4 residues before it; the germline J gene fills it in. Germline V gives CDR1 NSHNY, CDR2 SYGAGN. Trimming took 2 bases from V and 3 from J; bases not matched to a gene: 4. This CDR3 has 15 amino acids.

This clone has only a few counts. Here the gene names and germline are mouse. The read finishes 4 residues shy of the CDR3 end, and the germline J gene is used to complete it. The chain recombines TRBV13-1 with TRBJ2-7, with TRBD2 identical over 9 bases. The length of the CDR3 is 15 residues. In germline, CDR1 is NSHNY, CDR2 SYGAGN. The V and J ends lost 4 bases and 0 bases, in that order; junction bases with no gene match: 5. Partial CDR3 DNA: TGTGCCAGCAGTTCCGGACTGGGGAACTCCTAT. Amino acids: CASSSGLGNSY. The complete CDR3 sequence is CASSSGLGNSYEQYF.

This clone was observed a handful of times. Gene names follow the mouse nomenclature. The read gets to within 4 residues of the CDR3 end, and the germline J gene fills in the rest. The V call is TRBV5, the J call TRBJ2-1; 11 bases align to TRBD2. The CDR3 length is 15 residues. J was trimmed by 5 bases and V by 4 bases; bases with no gene match: 4. Germline CDR1 and CDR2: LGHNA and YNLKQL (reference sequence). The CDR3 loop reads CASSPSDWGDAEQFF. The DNA read from the CDR3 is TGTGCCAGCAGCCCCTCGGACTGGGGGGATGCT.

Of note for this clone: Genes and germline come from the mouse. The read finishes 4 residues shy of the CDR3 end, and the germline J gene is used to complete it. J is TRBJ2-2 and V is TRBV13-2, with 9 bases that match TRBD2. Germline V gene data show CDR1 as NNHNN and CDR2 as SYGAGS (reference sequence). The CDR3 has 16 amino acids. J was trimmed by 6 bases and V by 0 bases; bases with no gene match: 6. CDR3 protein: CASGDAWGGRAGQLYF. The CDR3 bases that were read are TGTGCCAGCGGTGATGCTTGGGGGGGCAGGGCCGGG.

Comments on this clone: Any gene name here is a mouse gene name. Read sequence stops 4 residues before the CDR3 end, and the germline J gene provides the missing end. The identical CDR3 is also encoded by other nucleotide sequences in the sample. The chain employs TRBV1 and TRBJ2-1; 10 positions match TRBD2. The CDR3 spans 15 residues. Germline values: CDR1 NSQYPW, CDR2 LRSPGD (reference sequence). The sequenced part of the CDR3 DNA is TGCACCTGCAGTGCAGATCCTGGGGGGGCGCCT. Its protein is CTCSADPGGAP. The complete CDR3 reads CTCSADPGGAPEQFF.

In the case of this clone: Each gene name is a mouse one. The read stops 4 residues short of the end of the CDR3; the missing end is completed from the germline J gene. The rearrangement uses TRBV19 and TRBJ2-4; TRBD2 agrees at 10 bases. This CDR3 is 13 amino acids long. CDR1 FNHDT and CDR2 SITEND come from the germline V gene (reference sequence). The sequenced part of the CDR3 DNA is TGTGCCAGCACCGGGACTGGGGAAAAC. It translates to CASTGTGEN. The full CDR3 protein is CASTGTGENTLYF.

This clone was counted a few times. Mouse names are used for the genes. The CDR3 goes on 4 residues after the read ends, and that part is filled in from the germline J gene. The V call is TRBV13-3, the J call TRBJ2-1; TRBD1 matches 8 bases. Germline V gene data show CDR1 as NNHDY and CDR2 as SYVADS. The V segment lost 5 bases and the J segment 5 bases; nucleotides outside the gene matches: 6. The CDR3 contains 14 residues. The CDR3 reads CASSRDRRHAEQFF. The covered CDR3 bases are TGTGCCAGCAGCCGGGACAGGCGGCATGCT.

This clone was recorded a few times. All gene names here are mouse names. The read ends 4 residues early relative to the CDR3; the germline J gene fills the gap. The sample holds other DNA sequences that translate to the same CDR3. This chain uses TRBV19 with TRBJ2-3; D uncertain. Per the germline V gene, CDR1 is FNHDT and CDR2 is SITEND (reference sequence). V dropped 3 bases and J dropped 0 bases, with 8 bases sitting between them. The CDR3 covers 14 residues. CDR3: CASSTQTSAETLYF. The DNA read from the CDR3 is TGTGCCAGCAGTACCCAGACTAGTGCAGAA.

With regard to this clone: These gene names are mouse names. The read terminates 4 residues ahead of where the CDR3 ends, so the germline J gene completes it. Within the sample, other DNA sequences also encode this same CDR3. The chain combines TRBV17 with TRBJ2-7; 11 nucleotides align to TRBD1. Germline V gives CDR1 MNHDT, CDR2 YYDKIL. The CDR3 covers 14 residues. With V trimmed by 3 bases and J by 3 bases, 1 base remained unmatched. CDR3 residues: CASSRGTGGYEQYF. Incomplete CDR3 DNA: TGTGCTAGCAGTAGGGGGACAGGGGGCTAT.

About this clone: Germline and genes here are mouse. The read stops 4 residues short of the end of the CDR3; the missing end is completed from the germline J gene. This chain links TRBV19 with TRBJ2-7; weak D call: TRBD2 (6 bases). The CDR3 runs to 13 residues. Per germline, CDR1 FNHDT and CDR2 SITEND (reference sequence). Partial CDR3 DNA: TGTGCCAGCAGTAGGGCTGGGGAGTAT. This codes for CASSRAGEY. The complete CDR3 protein is CASSRAGEYEQYF.

This clone was observed a few times. The gene names here belong to mouse. The CDR3 end falls 4 residues outside the read, so it is completed with the germline J gene. The chain carries TRBV3 and TRBJ2-5; 8 positions agree with TRBD2. The CDR3 runs 16 residues. CDR1 is SNHLY and CDR2 is FYNGKV in the germline V gene (reference sequence). The CDR3 DNA, read in part, is TGTGCCAGCAGCTTAGCGGGGGGGGGCTCCGAAGAC. Translating it yields CASSLAGGGSED. The whole CDR3 protein reads CASSLAGGGSEDTQYF.

This clone has a handful of counts. The gene names here belong to mouse. The sequenced fragment ends 3 residues before the CDR3 boundary, so the rest is inferred from the germline J gene. The genes are TRBV13-1 and TRBJ1-6; weak D call: TRBD1 (6 bases). TRBJ1-6 is an ORF, with its function uncertain. Germline values: CDR1 NSHNY, CDR2 SYGAGN. CDR3 length: 14 amino acids. The germline V and J ends were trimmed by 2 bases and 8 bases, with 11 bases remaining between them. The CDR3 bases that were read are TGTGCCAGCAGTGAGCAGGGGAGGGATTCGCCC. Amino acids: CASSEQGRDSP. The full-length CDR3 reads as CASSEQGRDSPLYF.

This clone has more than one count but fewer than ten. Since a much larger clone is just one base distant, this may be a read error. These gene names are mouse names. The sequence runs out 4 residues before the end of the CDR3; the remainder is reconstructed from the germline J gene. Within the sample, other DNA sequences also encode this same CDR3. The chain links TRBV24 to TRBJ1-2, with 8 bases aligning to TRBD1. The V segment lost 6 bases and the J segment 0 bases; nucleotides outside the gene matches: 3. Germline CDR1 KGHTA, CDR2 FRNEEI. This CDR3 comprises 14 residues. The CDR3 bases that were read are TGTGCCAGCAGCCCGGGACAGGCAAACTCC. It is translated as CASSPGQANS. The whole CDR3 region reads CASSPGQANSDYTF.